Listed here are 3 T cell receptor beta chains from one sample, sequenced in a study of blood T cell repertoires in COVID-19. Data came from immunoSEQ multiplex PCR; TCRdb stores just in-frame clones and leaves some out. The sample has roughly 180,000 clones, about 85% seen once. Sample: peripheral blood. These TCRs come from a man of 80 years or more with COVID-19, enrolled during active disease.

This chain uses TRBV7-9 with TRBJ2-5, with 10 bases fitting TRBD1. The ends lost 5 bases at V and 5 bases at J; junction bases unmatched: 5. CDR1 and CDR2 (germline): SEHNR, FQNEAQ (reference sequence). The length of the CDR3 is 14 residues. The CDR3 DNA reads as TGTGCCAGCAGCCGGGACAGGGGCGTGGAGACCCAGTACTTC. As protein: CASSRDRGVETQYF.

This clone was picked up one time. The chain is built from TRBV7-2 and TRBJ1-2; D remains unclear. V lost 2 bases and J lost 4, with 11 bases in between. Germline V gives CDR1 SGHTA, CDR2 FQGNSA. CDR3 length equals 14 residues. The CDR3 sequence: CASSLRGSVYGYTF. Written as DNA, the CDR3 is TGTGCCAGCAGCTTAAGAGGCTCGGTCTATGGCTACACCTTC.

The chain recombines TRBV6-6 with TRBJ1-1; D unclear. V lost 4 bases and J 4 bases, leaving 13 bases between the germline ends. Germline V gene data show CDR1 as MNHNY and CDR2 as SVGAGI (reference sequence). The CDR3 runs to 14 residues. The CDR3 DNA is TGTGCCAGCAGTTCTCCGAGGGTACCCACTGAAGCTTTCTTT. Translated, it gives CASSSPRVPTEAFF.